Included here is one T cell receptor beta chain sequence, with context. The record originates from a study of T cell responses to AZD1222 COVID-19 vaccine. Trimming pared 6 bases from V and 0 bases from J, leaving 8 bases between. Per germline, CDR1 LNHDA and CDR2 SQIVND (reference sequence). This CDR3 has 13 residues. Using immunoSEQ multiplex PCR, the repertoire was profiled, and TCRdb retains in-frame clones only, with some absent. The sample lists around 140,000 clones; approximately 90% were seen once. The sequence came from an adult in good health. Sequenced here: peripheral blood, sampled on day 0 of AZD1222 vaccination. The chain recombines TRBV19 with TRBJ1-1; perhaps TRBD1 as D (5 bases). CDR3 protein: CASRAGMNTEAFF. DNA of the CDR3: TGTGCCAGTAGGGCAGGGATGAACACTGAAGCTTTCTTT.